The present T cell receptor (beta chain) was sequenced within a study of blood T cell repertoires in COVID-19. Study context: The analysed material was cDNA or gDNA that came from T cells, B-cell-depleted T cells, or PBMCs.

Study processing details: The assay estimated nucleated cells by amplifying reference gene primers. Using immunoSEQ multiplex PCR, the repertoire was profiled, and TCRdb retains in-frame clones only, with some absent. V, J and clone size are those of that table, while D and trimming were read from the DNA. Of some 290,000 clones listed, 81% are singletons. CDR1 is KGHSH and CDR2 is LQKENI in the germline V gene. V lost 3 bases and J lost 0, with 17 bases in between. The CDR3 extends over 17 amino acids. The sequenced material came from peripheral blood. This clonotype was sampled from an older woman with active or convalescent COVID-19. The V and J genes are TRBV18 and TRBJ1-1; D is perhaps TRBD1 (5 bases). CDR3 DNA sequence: TGTGCCAGCTCACCCTTAGAATCCGTGACAGTGAACACTGAAGCTTTCTTT. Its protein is CASSPLESVTVNTEAFF.